A selection of T cell receptor beta chains follows, all from one sample in a study of CD8 T cells in ankylosing spondylitis. TCRdb independently ran MiXCR on the 5' RACE reads; one entry per CDR3 protein. The data contain around 25,000 distinct CDR3 sequences, just over 2.5% of them seen just once; the ten biggest clones take up more than 6.5%. The sample taken for sequencing was blood, either unsorted or a sorted T cell fraction (not recorded which). The receptors stem from a female donor with ankylosing spondylitis or in good health (not recorded which). CDR3s include the opening cysteine and the closing phenylalanine or tryptophan. Fields, in order: CDR3 DNA, CDR3 protein, clone size, J gene, V gene, D gene. A D gene is named only where the DNA matches it firmly. The size entry gives how often the clone was seen (once, few, many) or a class if it is expanded.

TGTGCCAGCAGCGCCTTCTCGGGGAGGGTGGGCACAGATACGCAGTATTTT,CASSAFSGRVGTDTQYF,many,TRBJ2-3,TRBV9,TRBD2
TGTGCCAGCAGCGTACTGCGGGGGGGCCTAGATGAGCAGTTCTTC,CASSVLRGGLDEQFF,many,TRBJ2-1,TRBV9,TRBD2
TGTGCCAGCAGCGTCACACAAGTTCGATCAGGGTCTGAAGCTTTCTTT,CASSVTQVRSGSEAFF,many,TRBJ1-1,TRBV9,NA
TGTGCCAGCAGCCCCCCCAACAGGGTAAACCACGAGCAGTACTTC,CASSPPNRVNHEQYF,many,TRBJ2-7,TRBV9,NA
TGTGCCAGCAGCGCGGGGACAGTGGGTAATTCACCCCTCCACTTT,CASSAGTVGNSPLHF,many,TRBJ1-6,TRBV9,TRBD1
TGTGCCAGCAGCGCCGGGAGCAGCACCTACGAGCAGTACTTC,CASSAGSSTYEQYF,many,TRBJ2-7,TRBV9,NA
TGTGCCAGCAGCGTAGCCACTTCCGGCTGGGATGAGCAGTTCTTC,CASSVATSGWDEQFF,many,TRBJ2-1,TRBV9,NA
TGTGCCAGCAGCGTAGAAGCGGGACAGGGTGGGGAGACCCAGTACTTC,CASSVEAGQGGETQYF,many,TRBJ2-5,TRBV9,TRBD1
TGTGCCAGCAGCGAGGCCGGGGCCAACGTCCTGACTTTC,CASSEAGANVLTF,many,TRBJ2-6,TRBV9,NA
TGTGCCAGCAGCGCGGGACAGGGGACCTACAATGAGCAGTTCTTC,CASSAGQGTYNEQFF,many,TRBJ2-1,TRBV9,TRBD1
TGTGCCAGCAGCGTAGGGGGCGGGAGTACAGATACGCAGTATTTT,CASSVGGGSTDTQYF,medium-sized,TRBJ2-3,TRBV9,TRBD2
TGTGCCAGCAGCCCTTCGGAGGACTTAGGAGGGGTTCAGTACTTC,CASSPSEDLGGVQYF,many,TRBJ2-7,TRBV9,NA
TGTGCCAGCAGCTTCACGGATTTCTACAATGAGCAGTTCTTC,CASSFTDFYNEQFF,many,TRBJ2-1,TRBV9,NA
TGTGCCAGCAGCCGTAGCGGGAGGGGAAGAGAGACCCAGTACTTC,CASSRSGRGRETQYF,many,TRBJ2-5,TRBV9,TRBD2
TGTGCCAGCAGCGCGACAGGGGTCGTAGAGACCCAGTACTTC,CASSATGVVETQYF,many,TRBJ2-5,TRBV9,TRBD1
TGTGCCAGCAGCGTAGAAAAGCTTAGCTCCTACAATGAGCAGTTCTTC,CASSVEKLSSYNEQFF,many,TRBJ2-1,TRBV9,NA
TGTGCCAGCAGCGCGACAGGTGCGGACACTGAAGCTTTCTTT,CASSATGADTEAFF,many,TRBJ1-1,TRBV9,NA
TGTGCCAGCAGCCCCAGACAGGGAGGGGGCCCTAATGAAAAACTGTTTTTT,CASSPRQGGGPNEKLFF,many,TRBJ1-4,TRBV9,TRBD1
TGTGCCAGCACCCCGGCAGGGGTACTGGTCACTGAAGCTTTCTTT,CASTPAGVLVTEAFF,many,TRBJ1-1,TRBV9,NA
TGTGCCAGCAGCGTTTCAGGGCGGTACGAGCAGTACTTC,CASSVSGRYEQYF,many,TRBJ2-7,TRBV9,NA
TGTGCCAGCAGCGTAGAGGAAAGTTGGCGGGAGGGCCGGGATACGCAGTATTTT,CASSVEESWREGRDTQYF,many,TRBJ2-3,TRBV9,TRBD2
TGTGCCAGCAGCGTAGGAGGGATTGGCTACACCTTC,CASSVGGIGYTF,many,TRBJ1-2,TRBV9,NA
TGTGCCAGCAGCCCGATGGGACTAGCGGGAGGGGCAGCCAAAAACATTCAGTACTTC,CASSPMGLAGGAAKNIQYF,many,TRBJ2-4,TRBV9,TRBD2
TGTGCCAGCAGCACGGGGCCAGGTACAGGTATTGAGCAGTTCTTC,CASSTGPGTGIEQFF,many,TRBJ2-1,TRBV9,NA